This T cell receptor beta chain appears in the sequencing data of a study of T-cell reconstitution after alpha-beta-depleted transplantation in children. CDR1 is SQVTM and CDR2 is ANQGSEA in the germline V gene. With V trimmed by 3 bases and J by 3 bases, 3 bases remained unmatched. The CDR3 has 13 residues. The TCRbeta library incorporated unique molecular identifiers. TCRdb called the PCR reads again in MiXCR, with one record for every CDR3 protein. The sample has hundreds of thousands of distinct CDR3 sequences; around 16% are singletons. This clonotype was counted many times. This sequence joins TRBV29-1 and TRBJ1-2; 8 nucleotides line up with TRBD1. This specimen was PBMCs from the stem cell graft donor, taken from the stem cell graft. This TCR was recovered from a human donor who donated a stem cell graft to a child with acute myeloid leukemia. The CDR3 loop reads CSVEPGGDYGYTF. DNA of the CDR3: TGCAGCGTTGAGCCAGGGGGCGACTATGGCTACACCTTC.